This record concerns one TCR beta chain sequence. Its antigen is not known. The data belong to a study of cytomegalovirus exposure and HLA in healthy donors. General study points: Confirmation was obtained in vitro that a few CMV-associated chains are specific for CMV antigens. Rare TCR sequences predominated, though certain public TCRs were found in many donors.

Healthy donors of bone marrow made up the group. Primers: 60 Vbeta forward and 13 Jbeta reverse. Method: immunoSEQ multiplex PCR; TCRdb's copy keeps in-frame clones and lacks some. The table has around 150,000 clones, roughly 71% seen once. Source material: PBMCs. This TCR derives from a woman in her thirties or forties in good health and CMV-seronegative.

CDR3 residues: CASRAGGAGIQYF. DNA for the CDR3: TGCGCCAGCAGGGCAGGGGGCGCGGGCATTCAGTACTTC. The rearrangement links TRBV10-1 to TRBJ2-4, with 8 nucleotides matching TRBD1. CDR3 length equals 13 residues. Losses at the gene ends were 6 bases for V and 9 bases for J; bases not matched to a gene: 7. Per germline, CDR1 WNHNN and CDR2 SYGVQD (reference sequence).